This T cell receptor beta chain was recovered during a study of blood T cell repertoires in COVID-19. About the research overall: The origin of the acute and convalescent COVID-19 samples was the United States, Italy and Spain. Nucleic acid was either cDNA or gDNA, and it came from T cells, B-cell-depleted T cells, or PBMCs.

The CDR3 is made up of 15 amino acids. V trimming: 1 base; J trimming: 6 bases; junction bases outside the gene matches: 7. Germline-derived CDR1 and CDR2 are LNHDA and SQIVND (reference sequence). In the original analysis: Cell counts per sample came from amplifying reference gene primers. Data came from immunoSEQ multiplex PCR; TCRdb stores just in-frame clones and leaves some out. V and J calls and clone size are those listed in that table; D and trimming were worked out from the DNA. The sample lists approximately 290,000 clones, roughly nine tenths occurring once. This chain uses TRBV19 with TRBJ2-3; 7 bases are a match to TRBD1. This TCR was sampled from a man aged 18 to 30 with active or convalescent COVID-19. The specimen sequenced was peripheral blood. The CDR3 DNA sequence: TGTGCCAGTAGTATAGCAGGGGGAACCCCGGATACGCAGTATTTT. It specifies CASSIAGGTPDTQYF.